Shown below are 8 T cell receptor beta chains from a single sample sequenced in a study of blood T cell repertoires in COVID-19. The data were produced by immunoSEQ multiplex PCR, yet TCRdb's version contains in-frame clones alone and is incomplete. Counted here are roughly 220,000 clones, about 86% occurring once; the ten biggest clones make up about 2.9%. Sequenced: peripheral blood. All receptors derive from a woman in her 30s who had recovered from COVID-19.

The chain combines TRBV6-1 with TRBJ1-4, with D possibly being TRBD1 (6 bases). Per germline, CDR1 MNHNS and CDR2 SASEGT. The CDR3 totals 16 residues. Trimming pared 3 bases from V and 0 bases from J, leaving 11 bases between. The CDR3 region has the DNA TGTGCCAGCAGTGAGGTCAGGGGTACAACTAATGAAAAACTGTTTTTT. Translated, it gives CASSEVRGTTNEKLFF.

The count of this clone is one. The chain carries TRBV10-1 and TRBJ2-7, with 7 bases fitting TRBD2. The CDR3 runs 13 residues. Trimming at V came to 6 bases and at J to 7 bases, leaving 9 bases not matched to a gene. CDR1 WNHNN and CDR2 SYGVQD come from the germline V gene (reference sequence). CDR3 sequence: CASSPHSAGEQYF. DNA of the CDR3: TGCGCCAGCAGCCCGCACTCAGCGGGGGAGCAGTACTTC.

This clone was seen only once. The J gene is TRBJ1-3, the V gene TRBV5-1; a possible D gene is TRBD1 (6 bases). The CDR3 is made up of 16 amino acids. V was clipped by 4 bases and J by 9 bases, with 23 bases between them. Germline V gene data show CDR1 as SGHRS and CDR2 as YFSETQ. CDR3 in amino acids: CASSPHNDRRYGTIYF. The CDR3, as DNA: TGCGCCAGCAGCCCCCACAATGACAGGCGGTACGGCACCATATATTTT.

V and J are TRBV4-1 and TRBJ1-4; TRBD1 matches at 12 bases. CDR1 is MGHRA, CDR2 YSYEKL, per germline. After removal of 4 bases from V and 8 bases from J, the junction contained 8 bases not matched to a gene. The CDR3 length is 16 residues. In nucleotides, the CDR3 is TGCGCCAGCAGCCGAGGGACAGGGGGCGAAGCGGAAAAACTGTTTTTT. Its protein is CASSRGTGGEAEKLFF.

The chain has TRBV30 and TRBJ1-4; D is ambiguous. The V gene's germline CDR1 is GTSNPN and CDR2 SVGIG (reference sequence). This CDR3 comprises 13 residues. Between the trimmed V and J ends, which lost 0 bases and 7 bases, there was a span of 9 bases. CDR3 residues: CAWSVLDGEKLFF. The CDR3 nucleotides are TGTGCCTGGAGTGTCCTAGACGGTGAAAAACTGTTTTTT.

V and J are TRBV2 and TRBJ2-5; a possible D gene is TRBD1 (6 bases). CDR1 is SNHLY, CDR2 FYNNEI, per germline. With 6 bases removed from V and 5 bases from J, the gap between germline ends came to 13 bases. The length of the CDR3 is 13 residues. In DNA, the CDR3 is TGTGCCAGCAGGTGGGACATCTGGGAGACCCAGTACTTC. This gives the protein CASRWDIWETQYF.

V is TRBV23-1 and J is TRBJ2-5; unclear D gene. TRBV23-1 is an ORF, with its function uncertain. The CDR3 covers 15 residues. V was pared by 6 bases and J by 5 bases, with 19 bases between. CDR3 sequence (DNA): TGCGCCAGCAGCCACGGTAGACCCTGGCGGGAGACCCAGTACTTC. This gives the protein CASSHGRPWRETQYF.

This clone has just one count. The chain combines TRBV7-2 with TRBJ2-5; no clear D. Trimming left V 2 bases short and J 2 bases short, with 12 bases between. This CDR3 has 15 amino acids. The germline gives CDR1 SGHTA, CDR2 FQGNSA. CDR3 sequence (DNA): TGTGCCAGCAGCTTACAGTCGATAATTCAAGAGACCCAGTACTTC. Translating it yields CASSLQSIIQETQYF.